This TCR beta chain was obtained from a study of blood T cell repertoires in COVID-19. Turning to the study itself: The United States, Italy and Spain provided the acute and convalescent COVID-19 samples.

The junction had 7 bases not matched to a gene; V was cut back by 4 bases and J by 6 bases. The germline V gene encodes CDR1 SGHRS and CDR2 YFSETQ. The CDR3 runs 16 residues. Per the original methods: Reference gene primer amplification gave estimated nucleated cell counts. Clones were read by immunoSEQ multiplex PCR, and TCRdb kept only the in-frame ones, dropping some. V and J calls and clone size follow that table, whereas D and trimming were derived from the DNA. The sample carries just under 90,000 clones, roughly 88% recorded once. The receptor was isolated from a man aged 55 to 69 with acute or convalescent COVID-19. The chain is built from TRBV5-1 and TRBJ2-7; 16 bases are a match to TRBD2. Sequences were obtained from peripheral blood. CDR3 bases: TGCGCCAGCAGCCCGGGACTAGCGGGAGGGCCAATCGAGCAGTACTTC. Translation: CASSPGLAGGPIEQYF.